This TCR beta chain was sequenced in a study of cytomegalovirus exposure and HLA in healthy donors. General study results and limits: According to reports, the classifier identified cytomegalovirus status with high specificity and sensitivity. With DRB1 most and HLA-C fewest, TCR association rates differed between HLA loci in a later analysis. Among the CMV-associated chains, a few were confirmed in vitro as specific for CMV antigens. In a later analysis, HLA-associated beta chains showed higher expansion and lower generation probabilities than comparable chains.

V was shortened by 3 bases and J by 4 bases, with 10 bases between the two germline ends. The length of the CDR3 is 13 residues. Germline lookup yields CDR1 KGHSH and CDR2 LQKENI. The PCR ran on 60 Vbeta and 13 Jbeta primers. Repertoires were generated with immunoSEQ multiplex PCR, while TCRdb's copy carries only in-frame clones and drops some. The data hold over 150,000 clones, with 82% observed a single time. This clone was counted a single time. Its target is unknown. V is TRBV18 and J is TRBJ2-7; no clear D. The TCR originated in a male donor in good health and CMV-seropositive. What was sequenced was PBMCs. The chain's CDR3 is CASSPYTEYEQYF. CDR3 DNA sequence: TGTGCCAGCTCACCCTATACAGAATACGAGCAGTACTTC.